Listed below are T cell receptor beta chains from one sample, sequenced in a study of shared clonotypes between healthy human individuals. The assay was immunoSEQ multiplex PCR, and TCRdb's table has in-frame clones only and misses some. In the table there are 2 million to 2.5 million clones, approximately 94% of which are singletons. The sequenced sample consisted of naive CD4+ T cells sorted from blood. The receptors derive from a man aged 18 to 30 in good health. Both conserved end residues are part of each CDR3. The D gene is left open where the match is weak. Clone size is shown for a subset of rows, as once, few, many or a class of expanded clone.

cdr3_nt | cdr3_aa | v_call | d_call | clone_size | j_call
TGTGCCAGCAGTTACCCCCCCGCTAGGCAAGAGACCCAGTACTTC | CASSYPPARQETQYF | TRBV6-7 | NA | NA | TRBJ2-5
TGTGCCAGCAGCTTCACGACAGGGTACGAGCAGTACTTC | CASSFTTGYEQYF | TRBV7-2 | TRBD1 | NA | TRBJ2-7
TGTGCCAGCAGCTTATTACCCGGCAGCGATAATTCACCCCTCCACTTT | CASSLLPGSDNSPLHF | TRBV7-6 | NA | NA | TRBJ1-6
TGCGCCAGCAGCCAAGCTTCTAGCGGGAGGGGAGAGCAGTTCTTC | CASSQASSGRGEQFF | TRBV4-3 | TRBD2 | NA | TRBJ2-1
TGCGCCAGCAGCCAAGAAGGTGCTAGGGACAATGAGCAGTTCTTC | CASSQEGARDNEQFF | TRBV4-3 | NA | NA | TRBJ2-1
TGTGCCAGCAATGATCCACCGGGACAGGGTACTAACTATGGCTACACCTTC | CASNDPPGQGTNYGYTF | TRBV28 | TRBD1 | NA | TRBJ1-2
TGCAGCGTTGGGTTTTACCTTAACTATGGCTACACCTTC | CSVGFYLNYGYTF | TRBV29-1 | NA | NA | TRBJ1-2
TGTGCCAGCAGCTGGGGGACAGGGACTAATTCACCCCTCCACTTT | CASSWGTGTNSPLHF | TRBV5-4 | TRBD1 | few | TRBJ1-6
TGTGCCAGCAGTCGGGACAGGGGGCGTTACAATGAGCAGTTCTTC | CASSRDRGRYNEQFF | TRBV2 | TRBD1 | NA | TRBJ2-1
TGTGCCAGCAGTGAGTATAACTCACCCCTCCACTTT | CASSEYNSPLHF | TRBV2 | NA | few | TRBJ1-6
TGTGCCAGCAGTGAAGCGGGTGGTAACACCGGGGAGCTGTTTTTT | CASSEAGGNTGELFF | TRBV2 | NA | NA | TRBJ2-2
TGTGCCAGCAGCTTAGAAAGTGGGGCCCAGTACTTC | CASSLESGAQYF | TRBV7-8 | NA | NA | TRBJ2-5
TGTGCCAGCAGCCCGCCCTGGGCCGCCGGACGTGAAAAACTGTTTTTT | CASSPPWAAGREKLFF | TRBV7-2 | NA | NA | TRBJ1-4
TGTGCCAGCAGTCGAGGGATTCAAGAGACCCAGTACTTC | CASSRGIQETQYF | TRBV7-2 | NA | NA | TRBJ2-5
TGTGCCAGCAGGGGGGGACACAGCAATTCACCCCTCCACTTT | CASRGGHSNSPLHF | TRBV2 | NA | once | TRBJ1-6
TGTGCCAGCAGTCCTTCGACGGTCATGAACACTGAAGCTTTCTTT | CASSPSTVMNTEAFF | TRBV27 | NA | NA | TRBJ1-1
TGTGCCAGCAGCCGGGAGAGGCTCACAGATACGCAGTATTTT | CASSRERLTDTQYF | TRBV6-1 | NA | once | TRBJ2-3
TGTGCCAGCAGCGCGGGACGGTCAAGCAGCTCCTACGAGCAGTACTTC | CASSAGRSSSSYEQYF | TRBV11-2 | NA | NA | TRBJ2-7
TGCGCCAGCAGCCACCCTCAGGGCGTAAACACTGAAGCTTTCTTT | CASSHPQGVNTEAFF | TRBV5-1 | NA | NA | TRBJ1-1
TGTGCCAGCAGTCCTCTAGCGGGGGGGAAAAACATTCAGTACTTC | CASSPLAGGKNIQYF | TRBV2 | TRBD2 | NA | TRBJ2-4
TGCGCCAGCAGCCAATACGCGCCGGGACAGGGGATCGGTGGAAACACCATATATTTT | CASSQYAPGQGIGGNTIYF | TRBV4-3 | TRBD1 | NA | TRBJ1-3
TGTGCCAGCAGCGAAGACCCACGGGGGACGGAGTATGGCTACACCTTC | CASSEDPRGTEYGYTF | TRBV7-8 | NA | NA | TRBJ1-2
TGTGCCAGCAACGGACGTATGAACACTGAAGCTTTCTTT | CASNGRMNTEAFF | TRBV2 | NA | NA | TRBJ1-1
TGTGCCAGCAGCTTGGCCCCGGAGGGGGGGGGAAACAATGAGCAGTTCTTC | CASSLAPEGGGNNEQFF | TRBV5-4 | NA | NA | TRBJ2-1
TGTGCCAGCAGTTGGACAGGGGGCATCTATAATTCACCCCTCCACTTT | CASSWTGGIYNSPLHF | TRBV25-1 | TRBD1 | NA | TRBJ1-6
TGTGCCAGCTCATCTAGACAGGAGGCTAGCTACACCTTC | CASSSRQEASYTF | TRBV18 | NA | once | TRBJ1-2
TGCGCCAGCAGCCAGGGCAGGGGACTAGAGACCCAGTACTTC | CASSQGRGLETQYF | TRBV4-1 | NA | NA | TRBJ2-5
TGTGCCTGGAGTGGCTTCGGGACTAGTACGTACGAGCAGTACTTC | CAWSGFGTSTYEQYF | TRBV30 | TRBD2 | NA | TRBJ2-7
TGTGCCAGTAGTATAGCAGCTGTCGGGTCCCAGCATTTT | CASSIAAVGSQHF | TRBV19 | NA | NA | TRBJ1-5
TGTGCCAGCAGCACGAGACACAGATTACCCTCTGGGGCCAACGTCCTGACTTTC | CASSTRHRLPSGANVLTF | TRBV11-3 | NA | NA | TRBJ2-6
TGTGCCAGCAGCGTAGATATTCAGACAGGGCCCCAAGAGACCCAGTACTTC | CASSVDIQTGPQETQYF | TRBV9 | TRBD1 | NA | TRBJ2-5
TGTGCCAGCAGCTGGGGACATGCTAGCACAGATACGCAGTATTTT | CASSWGHASTDTQYF | TRBV7-9 | NA | NA | TRBJ2-3
TGTGCCAGCAGCTTAACTCGAGGACGGGAGCAGTTCTTC | CASSLTRGREQFF | TRBV7-3 | NA | NA | TRBJ2-1
TGTGCCAGCCGTAACAGCCTGCTTGAGGAGCAGTACTTC | CASRNSLLEEQYF | TRBV11-2 | NA | NA | TRBJ2-7
TGTGCCAGCAGCAGGGGGGGCACAGATACGCAGTATTTT | CASSRGGTDTQYF | TRBV6-4 | NA | NA | TRBJ2-3